What follows describes a single TCR beta chain. The V and J ends lost 3 bases and 8 bases respectively, with 13 bases between them. The CDR3 is 13 amino acids. The V gene's germline CDR1 is SEHNR and CDR2 FQNEAQ (reference sequence). The sample originates from a study of blood T cell repertoires in COVID-19. Using immunoSEQ multiplex PCR, the repertoire was profiled, and TCRdb retains in-frame clones only, with some absent. The sample has 160,000 or so clones, 75% to 85% seen once; the top ten hold just over 0.55%. Material for sequencing was peripheral blood. The sequence was collected from a man in his fifties or sixties with acute or convalescent COVID-19. The chain has TRBV7-9 and TRBJ1-2; D possibly corresponds to TRBD1 (6 bases). The CDR3 is CASSLEVGGGYTF. The DNA of the CDR3 is TGTGCCAGCAGCTTGGAAGTAGGGGGAGGCTACACCTTC.